Following are 30 T cell receptor beta chains from one sample sequenced in a study of Ad26.COV2.S vaccination and SARS-CoV-2 variants. Data came from immunoSEQ multiplex PCR; TCRdb stores just in-frame clones and leaves some out. The sample holds a few hundred thousand clones, 90% seen once. Sample treatment: 19 received Ad26.COV2.S at low or high dose, single or two shots; roughly 5 received placebo; per-sample allocation not given. Sampling was performed 63 days after the first vaccine or placebo injection. This material consisted of peripheral blood, taken in a trial of Ad26.COV2.S vaccine versus placebo. These receptors all stem from a person between 18 and 65 years old who received the Ad26.COV2.S COVID-19 vaccine or a placebo.

This chain uses TRBV7-9 with TRBJ1-2; possible D gene TRBD1, 6 bases. The CDR3 runs 15 residues. V lost 1 base and J lost 2, with 11 bases in between. CDR1 and CDR2 from the germline V gene are SEHNR and FQNEAQ (reference sequence). CDR3 in amino acids: CASSLGQDRNYGYTF. As DNA, the CDR3 is TGTGCCAGCAGCTTAGGACAGGACCGCAACTATGGCTACACCTTC.

The chain is built from TRBV7-9 and TRBJ2-7; D is possibly TRBD1 (6 bases). Germline loops: CDR1 SEHNR, CDR2 FQNEAQ (reference sequence). The V and J ends lost 2 bases and 0 bases respectively, with 8 bases between them. This CDR3 is built from 14 residues. In DNA, the CDR3 is TGTGCCAGCAGCTTACAGGGGAGCTCCTACGAGCAGTACTTC. It is translated as CASSLQGSSYEQYF.

The V and J genes are TRBV29-1 and TRBJ2-7; D is undetermined. CDR1 SQVTM and CDR2 ANQGSEA come from the germline V gene. Trimming pared 6 bases from V and 6 bases from J, leaving 12 bases between. The CDR3 is 11 residues long. DNA for the CDR3: TGCAGCGTCTGGAAACTCTCCGAGCAGTACTTC. This encodes CSVWKLSEQYF.

The chain joins TRBV5-4 to TRBJ2-7, with 9 positions matching TRBD1. The germline CDR1 and CDR2 sequences are SGHNT and YYREEE (reference sequence). The CDR3 covers 15 residues. Unmatched junction bases numbered 10, after V lost 7 bases and J lost 2 bases. In DNA, the CDR3 is TGTGCCAGCGGATCCGGAGGGACAGGGACCTACGAGCAGTACTTC. The encoded protein is CASGSGGTGTYEQYF. The variable domain in full, with the rest retrieved from reference TRBV5-4 and TRBJ2-7, is ETGVTQSPTHLIKTRGQQVTLRCSSQSGHNTVSWYQQALGQGPQFIFQYYREEENGRGNFPPRFSGLQFPNYSSELNVNALELDDSALYLCASGSGGTGTYEQYFGPGTRLTVT.

The rearrangement uses TRBV9 and TRBJ1-2; TRBD1 aligns across 10 bases. The trim removed 4 bases at V and 3 bases at J, leaving 6 bases unmatched. The CDR3 has 15 residues. Germline CDR1 SGDLS, CDR2 YYNGEE. CDR3 region: CASSPDRGDYYGYTF. CDR3 sequence (DNA): TGTGCCAGCAGCCCGGACAGGGGGGATTACTATGGCTACACCTTC.

This chain links TRBV27 with TRBJ2-1, with 7 positions matching TRBD1. CDR1 is MNHEY, CDR2 SMNVEV, per germline (reference sequence). This CDR3 region has 15 residues. Trimming removed 3 bases from V and 8 bases from J; junction bases left unmatched: 10. The DNA of the CDR3 is TGTGCCAGCAGTTTGACCGGGACAGTTTTCGATGAGCAGTTCTTC. Amino acid sequence: CASSLTGTVFDEQFF.

The genes are TRBV28 and TRBJ1-6, with D tentatively TRBD1 (5 bases). Germline CDR1 is MDHEN and CDR2 is SYDVKM. The CDR3 sequence is 15 residues long. V was shortened by 3 bases and J by 5 bases, with 11 bases between the two germline ends. CDR3 bases: TGTGCCAGCAGTTTCACGGGGCAGAATAATTCACCCCTCCACTTT. Protein: CASSFTGQNNSPLHF.

This clone was seen just once. The chain carries TRBV5-1 and TRBJ2-1; TRBD1 agrees at 10 bases. Germline assignment: CDR1 SGHRS and CDR2 YFSETQ. The CDR3 has 15 residues. After removal of 2 bases from V and 9 bases from J, the junction contained 8 bases not matched to a gene. The CDR3 coding sequence is TGCGCCAGCAGCTTACGCACGGGACAGGGGACTGAGCAGTTCTTC. It is translated as CASSLRTGQGTEQFF.

V is TRBV2 and J is TRBJ1-5; the D is unclear. Germline V CDR1 and CDR2: SNHLY, FYNNEI. V gave up 5 bases and J gave up 4 bases, with 12 bases separating them. This CDR3 is 14 amino acids long. In DNA form, the CDR3 reads TGTGCCAGCAGTCTCGGACGGCAGAATCAGCCCCAGCATTTT. As protein: CASSLGRQNQPQHF.

The rearrangement links TRBV4-3 to TRBJ2-6; weak D call: TRBD1 (6 bases). This CDR3 spans 16 amino acids. Germline V gene data show CDR1 as LGHNA and CDR2 as YSLEER. Trimming cost V 3 bases and J 0 bases, with 9 bases left between them. CDR3 in DNA: TGCGCCAGCAGCCAGGTACAGGGCTCTGGGGCCAACGTCCTGACTTTC. As protein: CASSQVQGSGANVLTF.

V and J are TRBV6-2 or TRBV6-3 and TRBJ2-7, with D perhaps matching TRBD1 (6 bases). The germline V gene encodes CDR1 MNHEY and CDR2 SVGEGT. Trimming took 5 bases from V and 3 from J, leaving 8 bases between them. The CDR3 sequence is 12 residues long. This CDR3 reads CASSLDSYEQYF. The CDR3 region has the DNA TGTGCCAGCAGTCTGGACAGCTACGAGCAGTACTTC.

This chain joins TRBV6-5 and TRBJ2-3, with no clear D. V shed 6 bases and J shed 4 bases, with 11 bases lying between them. CDR1 and CDR2 (germline): MNHEY, SVGAGI. This CDR3 is 13 amino acids long. The CDR3 DNA is TGTGCCAGCAGCCCCCCAAGACCAGATACGCAGTATTTT. Its translation: CASSPPRPDTQYF.

The chain joins TRBV2 to TRBJ1-2; possible D gene TRBD1, 6 bases. Deletions cut 6 bases from V and 4 bases from J, with 18 bases between. The germline V gene encodes CDR1 SNHLY and CDR2 FYNNEI. CDR3 length: 15 residues. The CDR3 here is CASSVGQGGIYGYTF. The CDR3 DNA sequence: TGTGCCAGCAGCGTGGGACAAGGGGGGATCTATGGCTACACCTTC.

V is TRBV28 and J is TRBJ2-7; D perhaps matches TRBD2 (5 bases). The germline CDR1 and CDR2 sequences are MDHEN and SYDVKM. The CDR3 consists of 11 residues. V gave up 5 bases and J gave up 3 bases, with 5 bases separating them. This CDR3 reads CASSEGYEQYF. CDR3 DNA: TGTGCCAGCAGTGAGGGCTACGAGCAGTACTTC.

The gene calls are TRBV3-1 (or the pseudogene TRBV3-2) and TRBJ2-5; TRBD2 agrees at 8 bases. The CDR3 is made up of 15 amino acids. Per the germline V gene, CDR1 is LGHDT and CDR2 is YNNKEL (reference sequence). V gave up 7 bases and J gave up 2 bases; unmatched junction bases: 9. CDR3 loop: CASNVVAGKQETQYF. The CDR3 nucleotides are TGTGCCAGCAACGTGGTAGCGGGAAAGCAAGAGACCCAGTACTTC.

In this sample, this clone turned up a few times. DNA of the CDR3: TGTGCCAGCAGCGAATCGGGACGCCCTTACTATGGCTACACCTTC. This codes for CASSESGRPYYGYTF. This chain connects TRBV7-9 to TRBJ1-2; D is possibly TRBD1 (5 bases). The CDR3 is made up of 15 amino acids. Germline CDR1 is SEHNR and CDR2 is FQNEAQ (reference sequence). Deletions cut 5 bases from V and 3 bases from J, with 16 bases between.

This clone was observed once. The J gene is TRBJ2-3, the V gene TRBV7-9; D not resolved. CDR1 is SEHNR, CDR2 FQNEAQ, per germline (reference sequence). Deletions cut 7 bases from V and 3 bases from J, with 5 bases between. This CDR3 is built from 11 residues. CDR3 sequence: CASTTTDTQYF. The CDR3 DNA is TGTGCCAGCACTACAACAGATACGCAGTATTTT.

V is TRBV28 and J is TRBJ2-7; D ambiguous. The length of the CDR3 is 12 residues. Trimming took off 10 bases at V and 0 bases at J, with 10 bases between the two ends. Germline V CDR1 and CDR2: MDHEN, SYDVKM. CDR3 loop: CATATLSYEQYF. In DNA, the CDR3 is TGTGCCACCGCGACTCTCTCCTACGAGCAGTACTTC.

For this clone: One junction end does not reproduce the germline sequence, and a read error may be involved. The chain has TRBV10-3 and TRBJ2-7; 7 bases fit TRBD2. Germline lookup yields CDR1 ENHRY and CDR2 SYGVKD. CDR3 length: 14 residues. This CDR3 is CAISESGGGSWPHF. For the CDR3, the DNA is TGTGCCATCAGTGAGTCGGGTGGCGGGAGTTGGCCCCACTTC.

This clone was seen a single time. The chain carries TRBV7-9 and TRBJ2-7; D may be TRBD2 (5 bases). The V end was cut by 3 bases, the J end by 2 bases, with 11 bases between. The CDR3 loop spans 14 amino acids. CDR1 is SEHNR, CDR2 FQNEAQ, per germline (reference sequence). As DNA, the CDR3 is TGTGCCAGCAGCTTCGAGGGAGAAGCCTACGAGCAGTACTTC. Residues: CASSFEGEAYEQYF.

This rearrangement joins TRBV6-6 to TRBJ2-7; the match to TRBD1 covers 7 bases. J gave up 1 base and V 7 bases, and 4 bases lay outside the gene matches. Looked up from germline, CDR1 is MNHNY and CDR2 is SVGAGI (reference sequence). This CDR3 has 13 amino acids. CDR3: CASTETGSYEQYF. The DNA for the CDR3 is TGTGCCAGCACGGAGACAGGGTCCTACGAGCAGTACTTC.

This clone was observed a single time. V and J are TRBV18 and TRBJ2-5; 7 bases fit TRBD2. With V trimmed by 4 bases and J by 0 bases, 5 bases remained unmatched. Germline V gene data show CDR1 as KGHSH and CDR2 as LQKENI. The CDR3 consists of 15 residues. CDR3 bases: TGTGCCAGCTCACGCTCTAGCGGAAACCAAGAGACCCAGTACTTC. It codes for CASSRSSGNQETQYF.

The chain combines TRBV19 with TRBJ2-7; D is unresolved. CDR1 is LNHDA, CDR2 SQIVND, per germline (reference sequence). The CDR3 spans 13 residues. Deletions cut 5 bases from V and 2 bases from J, with 10 bases between. The CDR3 sequence is CASSVQYPYEQYF. CDR3 in DNA: TGTGCCAGTAGTGTGCAGTACCCCTACGAGCAGTACTTC.

This chain joins TRBV5-1 and TRBJ2-7, with 10 bases fitting TRBD1. Trimming removed 5 bases from V and 7 bases from J; junction bases left unmatched: 12. Germline CDR1 is SGHRS and CDR2 is YFSETQ. This CDR3 spans 15 amino acids. The CDR3 loop reads CASSLVPGTGVEQYF. As DNA, the CDR3 is TGCGCCAGCAGTTTAGTTCCCGGGACAGGGGTTGAGCAGTACTTC.

V is TRBV11-2 and J is TRBJ2-1; 9 bases agree with TRBD2. The CDR3 consists of 16 residues. After removal of 1 base from V and 4 bases from J, the junction contained 5 bases not matched to a gene. In germline, CDR1 is SGHAT, CDR2 FQNNGV. Here the CDR3 reads CASSLGSLAGYNEQFF. The CDR3 nucleotides read TGTGCCAGCAGCTTAGGTTCTCTAGCGGGGTACAATGAGCAGTTCTTC.

This clone was counted a single time. The V and J genes are TRBV9 and TRBJ2-1; 11 bases agree with TRBD2. With 0 bases clipped from V and 2 bases from J, the junction kept 7 bases outside the gene matches. The CDR3 contains 18 residues. Germline CDR1 is SGDLS and CDR2 is YYNGEE. The CDR3 bases are TGTGCCAGCAGCGTAGGAAATAGCGGGAGGGTGGCCTACAATGAGCAGTTCTTC. Protein sequence: CASSVGNSGRVAYNEQFF.

This chain joins TRBV27 and TRBJ2-1; D ambiguous. Between the trimmed V and J ends, which lost 6 bases and 6 bases, there was a span of 9 bases. The CDR3 is 12 amino acids. Per the germline V gene, CDR1 is MNHEY and CDR2 is SMNVEV (reference sequence). In DNA, the CDR3 is TGTGCCAGCAGGCTTCCCGGCAATGAGCAGTTCTTC. Protein: CASRLPGNEQFF.

This rearrangement joins TRBV11-2 to TRBJ2-1, with a possible D match to TRBD1 (6 bases). The CDR3 has 15 amino acids. V shed 5 bases and J shed 4 bases, with 15 bases lying between them. Germline V gene data show CDR1 as SGHAT and CDR2 as FQNNGV. The CDR3 spells CASSPTGTFYNEQFF. The DNA for the CDR3 is TGTGCCAGCAGCCCTACAGGGACCTTTTACAATGAGCAGTTCTTC. The full variable domain, in which reference TRBV11-2 and TRBJ2-1 provide the parts outside the CDR3, is EAGVAQSPRYKIIEKRQSVAFWCNPISGHATLYWYQQILGQGPKLLIQFQNNGVVDDSQLPKDRFSAERLKGVDSTLKIQPAKLEDSAVYLCASSPTGTFYNEQFFGPGTRLTVL.

The rearrangement uses TRBV28 and TRBJ2-1; 10 bases agree with TRBD2. Per germline, CDR1 MDHEN and CDR2 SYDVKM. The CDR3 runs 15 residues. V shed 7 bases and J 3 bases; nucleotides not matched to a gene: 6. For the CDR3, the DNA is TGTGCCAGCACCGTAGCGGGAGGAGGCTACAATGAGCAGTTCTTC. Its protein is CASTVAGGGYNEQFF.

This clone was seen just once. This chain connects TRBV6-2 or TRBV6-3 to TRBJ1-5, with D possibly TRBD1 on 5 matching bases. The germline V gene has CDR1 MNHEY and CDR2 SVGEGT. Trimming took off 5 bases at V and 4 bases at J, with 12 bases between the two ends. This CDR3 is built from 14 residues. The CDR3 reads CASSSRGVNQPQHF. CDR3 nucleotide sequence: TGTGCCAGCAGTAGCCGGGGCGTAAATCAGCCCCAGCATTTT.